The 20 T cell receptor beta chains below come from one sample, sequenced in a study of blood T cell repertoires in COVID-19. The protocol was immunoSEQ multiplex PCR, while the TCRdb copy is restricted to in-frame clones and leaves out a portion. The sample yields about 170,000 clones, over 75% seen once. The sequencing sample was made of peripheral blood. Source of these receptors: a man aged 55 to 70 who had recovered from COVID-19.

As to this clone: At one end the junction does not follow the germline gene, possibly because of a read error. The chain is built from TRBV7-7 and TRBJ1-5, with 7 bases fitting TRBD1. Germline CDR1 SSHAT, CDR2 FNYEAQ (reference sequence). The CDR3 length is 15 residues. The CDR3 DNA is TGTGCTAGCAGCCCAGACAGGGTTAGCAATCAGCCCCAGCATTTT. Residues: CASSPDRVSNQPQHF.

The gene calls are TRBV5-1 and TRBJ2-1; the D gene is possibly TRBD2 (6 bases). CDR3 length: 15 amino acids. The V gene lost 6 bases and the J gene lost 0 bases, with 13 bases spanning the gap. The germline gives CDR1 SGHRS, CDR2 YFSETQ. The CDR3 coding sequence is TGCGCCAGCACCCTCGGGACTTCCTCCTACAATGAGCAGTTCTTC. Translating gives CASTLGTSSYNEQFF.

The gene calls are TRBV11-3 and TRBJ2-3, with 7 bases matching TRBD1. Looked up from germline, CDR1 is SGHNT and CDR2 is YENEEA. The V and J ends lost 3 bases and 3 bases, in that order; junction bases with no gene match: 3. The CDR3 sequence is 14 residues long. CDR3: CASSFGRGTDTQYF. The CDR3 DNA is TGTGCCAGCAGCTTCGGCAGGGGGACAGATACGCAGTATTTT.

The J gene is TRBJ2-5, the V gene TRBV9; TRBD1 matches at 9 bases. Germline trimming cut 4 bases from V and 2 bases from J; bases unmatched to any gene: 6. This CDR3 is built from 15 residues. CDR1 is SGDLS, CDR2 YYNGEE, per germline. The CDR3 DNA reads as TGTGCCAGCAGCTTCAGGACAGGGGCGCAAGAGACCCAGTACTTC. It translates to CASSFRTGAQETQYF.

The rearrangement joins TRBV6-5 to TRBJ1-5; TRBD1 matches 7 bases. CDR1 is MNHEY, CDR2 SVGAGI, per germline. The ends lost 6 bases at V and 2 bases at J; junction bases unmatched: 7. There are 15 residues in the CDR3. CDR3 protein: CASRTGEMGNQPQHF. The CDR3 nucleotides read TGTGCCAGCAGAACAGGGGAAATGGGCAATCAGCCCCAGCATTTT.

The rearrangement links TRBV7-2 to TRBJ1-5, with 7 positions matching TRBD1. Trimming took 6 bases from V and 7 from J; bases not matched to a gene: 6. Germline V gene lookup returns CDR1 SGHTA and CDR2 FQGNSA. This CDR3 contains 13 residues. CDR3 residues: CASSLGQVQPQHF. Written as DNA, the CDR3 is TGTGCCAGCAGTCTAGGACAGGTCCAGCCCCAGCATTTT.

The CDR3 sequence: CASSPGGKGSNQPQHF. As DNA, the CDR3 is TGTGCCAGCTCACCCGGGGGGAAGGGAAGCAATCAGCCCCAGCATTTT. The V and J genes are TRBV18 and TRBJ1-5, with D maybe TRBD1 (5 bases). The germline CDR1 and CDR2 sequences are KGHSH and LQKENI. The CDR3 extends over 16 amino acids. V lost 3 bases and J lost 1, with 13 bases in between. Variable domain in full (rest from reference TRBV18 and TRBJ1-5): NAGVMQNPRHLVRRRGQEARLRCSPMKGHSHVYWYRQLPEEGLKFMVYLQKENIIDESGMPKERFSAEFPKEGPSILRIQQVVRGDSAAYFCASSPGGKGSNQPQHFGDGTRLSIL.

The chain has TRBV2 and TRBJ1-5; D gene uncertain. V was cut by 6 bases and J by 2 bases, with 14 bases left in between. Germline V gives CDR1 SNHLY, CDR2 FYNNEI. There are 15 residues in the CDR3. For the CDR3, the DNA is TGTGCCAGCAGAGCGGATCTTGGCGGCAATCAGCCCCAGCATTTT. This translates into CASRADLGGNQPQHF.

The rearrangement links TRBV6-1 to TRBJ2-3, with D possibly matching TRBD2 (7 bases). The germline CDR1 and CDR2 sequences are MNHNS and SASEGT. CDR3 size: 17 residues. Trimming took off 3 bases at V and 3 bases at J, with 19 bases between the two ends. This CDR3 is CASSDGRGGGWTDTQYF. The CDR3 DNA follows: TGTGCCAGCAGTGATGGGAGGGGGGGCGGTTGGACAGATACGCAGTATTTT.

A word on this clone: Other DNA sequences in this specimen translate into the identical CDR3. The gene calls are TRBV12-3 or TRBV12-4 and TRBJ1-6; D unresolved. The CDR3 extends over 12 amino acids. Trimming took 3 bases from V and 9 from J, leaving 6 bases between them. CDR3 nucleotides: TGTGCCAGCAGTTTTTCAGGTTCACCCCTCCACTTT. This codes for CASSFSGSPLHF.

The chain joins TRBV6-2 or TRBV6-3 to TRBJ2-7; 7 positions agree with TRBD1. V shed 2 bases, J shed 4 bases, and the junction held 11 bases outside the gene matches. This CDR3 contains 16 residues. CDR1 and CDR2 (germline): MNHEY, SVGEGT. DNA of the CDR3: TGTGCCAGCAGTTACGGTCCGGGACAGACATCGTACGAGCAGTACTTC. This encodes CASSYGPGQTSYEQYF.

The rearrangement links TRBV18 to TRBJ2-1, with 8 bases identical to TRBD2. V gave up 6 bases and J gave up 6 bases; unmatched junction bases: 13. This CDR3 has 16 amino acids. CDR1 is KGHSH and CDR2 is LQKENI in the germline V gene. The CDR3 sequence: CASSQSGAGGGNEQFF. DNA for the CDR3: TGTGCCAGCTCGCAATCGGGAGCCGGGGGGGGCAATGAGCAGTTCTTC.

The chain links TRBV5-4 to TRBJ1-6, with 10 bases fitting TRBD1. Germline V gives CDR1 SGHNT, CDR2 YYREEE (reference sequence). There are 16 residues in the CDR3. V dropped 4 bases and J dropped 7; count of bases not matched to a gene: 8. CDR3 DNA: TGTGCCAGCAGCACAAAGAGACAGGGGGCCAATTCACCCCTCCACTTT. Its protein product is CASSTKRQGANSPLHF.

The chain uses TRBV27 and TRBJ1-5; D gene unclear. From germline, CDR1 is MNHEY and CDR2 SMNVEV (reference sequence). Between the trimmed V and J ends, which lost 6 bases and 5 bases, there was a span of 23 bases. The CDR3 is 17 amino acids. This CDR3 reads CASSLNGRASRHQPQHF. CDR3 nucleotides: TGTGCCAGCAGCTTAAATGGGCGGGCCTCTCGGCATCAGCCCCAGCATTTT.

This chain connects TRBV19 to TRBJ2-5; weak D call: TRBD2 (5 bases). Germline CDR1 is LNHDA and CDR2 is SQIVND (reference sequence). With 4 bases removed from V and 5 bases from J, the gap between germline ends came to 20 bases. The CDR3 covers 16 residues. The CDR3 coding sequence is TGTGCCAGTAGTAACTCCGATGGAACTAGGAGCGAGACCCAGTACTTC. Protein sequence: CASSNSDGTRSETQYF.

This sequence joins TRBV7-2 and TRBJ1-6; 10 bases map to TRBD1. In germline, CDR1 is SGHTA, CDR2 FQGNSA. The CDR3 consists of 14 residues. With 6 bases clipped from V and 7 bases from J, the junction kept 3 bases outside the gene matches. CDR3 DNA: TGTGCCAGCAGTTGGACAGGGGGAAATTCACCCCTCCACTTT. As protein: CASSWTGGNSPLHF.

V usage is TRBV5-1 and J usage is TRBJ2-6, with 7 nucleotides matching TRBD2. This CDR3 comprises 17 residues. CDR1 and CDR2 (germline): SGHRS, YFSETQ. With 0 bases clipped from V and 2 bases from J, the junction kept 5 bases outside the gene matches. CDR3 sequence reads: CASSLAQAGAGANVLTF. The CDR3 region has the DNA TGCGCCAGCAGCTTGGCCCAGGCGGGAGCTGGGGCCAACGTCCTGACTTTC.

V usage is TRBV5-1 and J usage is TRBJ2-5; 7 nucleotides line up with TRBD1. The CDR3 contains 17 residues. V shed 5 bases, J shed 0 bases, and the junction held 13 bases outside the gene matches. Germline V CDR1 and CDR2: SGHRS, YFSETQ. The CDR3 here is CASRTTGDSLYQETQYF. CDR3 DNA: TGCGCCAGCAGAACCACAGGGGACAGTTTATACCAAGAGACCCAGTACTTC.

This chain uses TRBV10-3 with TRBJ2-1, with a tentative D call TRBD1 (6 bases). V was pared by 3 bases and J by 9 bases, with 27 bases between. This CDR3 spans 18 amino acids. CDR1 ENHRY and CDR2 SYGVKD come from the germline V gene. The CDR3 sequence is CAISDQGSTGSRIGEQFF. As DNA, the CDR3 is TGTGCCATCAGTGACCAAGGTTCTACAGGGAGTAGGATCGGTGAGCAGTTCTTC.

The chain is built from TRBV19 and TRBJ2-3; D not resolved. From germline, CDR1 is LNHDA and CDR2 SQIVND (reference sequence). Trimming took 7 bases from V and 3 from J, leaving 14 bases between them. The CDR3 has 14 residues. The CDR3 loop reads CASNSAVLTDTQYF. The CDR3 DNA sequence: TGTGCCAGTAATTCGGCGGTCCTGACAGATACGCAGTATTTT. The variable domain in full, completed from reference TRBV19 and TRBJ2-3, reads DGGITQSPKYLFRKEGQNVTLSCEQNLNHDAMYWYRQDPGQGLRLIYYSQIVNDFQKGDIAEGYSVSREKKESFPLTVTSAQKNPTAFYLCASNSAVLTDTQYFGPGTRLTVL.